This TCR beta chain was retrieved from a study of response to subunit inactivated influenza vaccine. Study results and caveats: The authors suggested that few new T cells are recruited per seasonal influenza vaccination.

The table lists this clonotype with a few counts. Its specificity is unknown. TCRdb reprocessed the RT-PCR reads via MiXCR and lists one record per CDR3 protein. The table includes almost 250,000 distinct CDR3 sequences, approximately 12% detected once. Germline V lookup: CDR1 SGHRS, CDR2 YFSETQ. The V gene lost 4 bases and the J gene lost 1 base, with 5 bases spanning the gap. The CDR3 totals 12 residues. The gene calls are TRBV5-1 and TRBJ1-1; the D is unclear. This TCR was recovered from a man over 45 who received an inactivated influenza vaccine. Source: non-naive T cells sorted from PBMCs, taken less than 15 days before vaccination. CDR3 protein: CASSVANTEAFF. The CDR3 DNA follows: TGCGCCAGCAGCGTGGCGAACACTGAAGCTTTCTTT.